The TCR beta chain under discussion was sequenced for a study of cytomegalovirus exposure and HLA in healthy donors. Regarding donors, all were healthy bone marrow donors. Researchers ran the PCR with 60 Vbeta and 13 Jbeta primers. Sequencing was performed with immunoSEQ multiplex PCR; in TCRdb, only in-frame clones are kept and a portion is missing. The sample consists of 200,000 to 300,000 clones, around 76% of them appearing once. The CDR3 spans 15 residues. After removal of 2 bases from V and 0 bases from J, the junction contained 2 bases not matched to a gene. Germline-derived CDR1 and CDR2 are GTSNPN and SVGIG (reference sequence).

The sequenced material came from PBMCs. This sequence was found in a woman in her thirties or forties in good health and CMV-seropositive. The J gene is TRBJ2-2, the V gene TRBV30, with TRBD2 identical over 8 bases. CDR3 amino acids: CAWSRGGPNTGELFF. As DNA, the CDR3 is TGTGCCTGGAGTCGCGGGGGGCCGAACACCGGGGAGCTGTTTTTT. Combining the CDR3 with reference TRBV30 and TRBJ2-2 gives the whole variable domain SQTIHQWPATLVQPVGSPLSLECTVEGTSNPNLYWYRQAAGRGLQLLFYSVGIGQISSEVPQNLSASRPQDRQFILSSKKLLLSDSGFYLCAWSRGGPNTGELFFGEGSRLTVL.